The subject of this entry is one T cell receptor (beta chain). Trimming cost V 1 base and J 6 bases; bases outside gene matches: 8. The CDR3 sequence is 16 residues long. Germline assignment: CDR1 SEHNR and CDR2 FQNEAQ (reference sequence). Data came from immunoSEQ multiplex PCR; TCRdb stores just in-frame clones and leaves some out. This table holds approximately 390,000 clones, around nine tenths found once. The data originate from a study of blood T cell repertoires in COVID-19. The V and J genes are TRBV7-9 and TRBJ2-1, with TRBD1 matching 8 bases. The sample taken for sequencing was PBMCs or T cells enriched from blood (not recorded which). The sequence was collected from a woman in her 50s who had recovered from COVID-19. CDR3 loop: CASSLDGRTGTNEQFF. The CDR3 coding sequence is TGTGCCAGCAGCTTAGATGGTAGGACAGGGACCAATGAGCAGTTCTTC.